A selection of T cell receptor beta chains follows, all from one sample in a study of blood T cell repertoires in COVID-19. Produced via immunoSEQ multiplex PCR; TCRdb's table is partial and in-frame only. The data contain nearly 55,000 clones, around 72% of them singletons. Sequencing used peripheral blood. Receptor source: a human donor with active or convalescent COVID-19. The donor label of this sample is uncertain. CDR3s include the opening cysteine and the closing phenylalanine or tryptophan. Fields, in order: J gene, D gene, V gene, clone size, CDR3 DNA, CDR3 protein. The D gene is left open where the match is weak. Part of the rows lack a size; the others show once, few, many or a class for expanded clones.

j_call: TRBJ2-7; d_call: TRBD2; v_call: TRBV7-9; clone_size: -; cdr3_nt: TGTGCCAGCAGCCCCCCGGGGGGGAGGTACGAGCAGTACTTC; cdr3_aa: CASSPPGGRYEQYF
j_call: TRBJ2-6; d_call: -; v_call: TRBV5-4; clone_size: -; cdr3_nt: TGTGCCAGCAGCTTGGCGTCTGGGGCCAACGTCCTGACTTTC; cdr3_aa: CASSLASGANVLTF
j_call: TRBJ2-7; d_call: -; v_call: TRBV21-1; clone_size: -; cdr3_nt: TGTGCCAGCAGCAAAGGGGGGGAGCGGGAGGCCCAGACCTACGAGCAGTACTTC; cdr3_aa: CASSKGGEREAQTYEQYF
j_call: TRBJ1-5; d_call: -; v_call: TRBV30; clone_size: -; cdr3_nt: TGTGCCTGGAGTTCCACAGGGATCCATCAGCCCCAGCATTTT; cdr3_aa: CAWSSTGIHQPQHF
j_call: TRBJ1-1; d_call: -; v_call: TRBV18; clone_size: -; cdr3_nt: TGTGCCAGCTCACCACCTCACGCCTGGGCCAACACTGAAGCTTTCTTT; cdr3_aa: CASSPPHAWANTEAFF
j_call: TRBJ2-3; d_call: -; v_call: TRBV11-2; clone_size: -; cdr3_nt: TGTGCCAGCAGGGAGCAGCGCACAGATACGCAGTATTTT; cdr3_aa: CASREQRTDTQYF
j_call: TRBJ1-2; d_call: -; v_call: TRBV7-2; clone_size: -; cdr3_nt: TGTGCCAGCAGCTTCGCCGTCCGGAACTATGGCTACACCTTC; cdr3_aa: CASSFAVRNYGYTF
j_call: TRBJ1-1; d_call: TRBD1; v_call: TRBV10-3; clone_size: -; cdr3_nt: TGTGCCATCAGTGCCGACAGGGGTATGAACACTGAAGCTTTCTTT; cdr3_aa: CAISADRGMNTEAFF
j_call: TRBJ2-3; d_call: -; v_call: TRBV11-2; clone_size: -; cdr3_nt: TGTGCCAGCACCCAGAGCACAGATACGCAGTATTTT; cdr3_aa: CASTQSTDTQYF
j_call: TRBJ1-2; d_call: TRBD1; v_call: TRBV24-1; clone_size: -; cdr3_nt: TGTGCCACCAGCCCCGGCGGACAGGACAACTATGGCTACACCTTC; cdr3_aa: CATSPGGQDNYGYTF
j_call: TRBJ1-1; d_call: -; v_call: TRBV5-1; clone_size: -; cdr3_nt: TGCGCCAGCAGCTTGAAGGAGCCCTTTGAAGCTTTCTTT; cdr3_aa: CASSLKEPFEAFF
j_call: TRBJ1-2; d_call: -; v_call: TRBV6-1; clone_size: -; cdr3_nt: TGTGCCAGCAGTGAAGTGGGCAGAAATATCTATGGCTACACCTTC; cdr3_aa: CASSEVGRNIYGYTF
j_call: TRBJ1-1; d_call: TRBD1; v_call: TRBV3-1/TRBV3-2; clone_size: -; cdr3_nt: TGTGCCAGCAGCCAAGGCAGGGGGCGCACTGAAGCTTTCTTT; cdr3_aa: CASSQGRGRTEAFF
j_call: TRBJ1-3; d_call: -; v_call: TRBV7-3; clone_size: -; cdr3_nt: TGTGCCAGCAGCGAAACTGGGGGCACTGGAAACACCATATATTTT; cdr3_aa: CASSETGGTGNTIYF
j_call: TRBJ2-4; d_call: -; v_call: TRBV28; clone_size: -; cdr3_nt: TGTGCCAGCAGTTTTGGGGGGTTCGGAAACATTCAGTACTTC; cdr3_aa: CASSFGGFGNIQYF
j_call: TRBJ1-3; d_call: -; v_call: TRBV18; clone_size: -; cdr3_nt: TGTGCCAGCTCACCAGGGAGTCCCGCGCTTGGAAACACCATATATTTT; cdr3_aa: CASSPGSPALGNTIYF
j_call: TRBJ2-5; d_call: -; v_call: TRBV6-6; clone_size: -; cdr3_nt: TGTGCCAGCAGGTTTGTGACAGCACAAGAGACCCAGTACTTC; cdr3_aa: CASRFVTAQETQYF
j_call: TRBJ1-1; d_call: -; v_call: TRBV30; clone_size: -; cdr3_nt: TGTGCCTGGACTAGCCTGAGTCCTGAAGCTTTCTTT; cdr3_aa: CAWTSLSPEAFF
j_call: TRBJ1-2; d_call: -; v_call: TRBV2; clone_size: -; cdr3_nt: TGTGCCAGCAGCGCGCCGGATGGCTACACCTTC; cdr3_aa: CASSAPDGYTF
j_call: TRBJ2-5; d_call: -; v_call: TRBV18; clone_size: once; cdr3_nt: TGTGCCAGCTCACCAGGCCACTATGAGACCCAGTACTTC; cdr3_aa: CASSPGHYETQYF
j_call: TRBJ1-4; d_call: -; v_call: TRBV11-2; clone_size: -; cdr3_nt: TGTGCCAGCAGCTTGAGCCATCTCGTTGAAAAACTGTTTTTT; cdr3_aa: CASSLSHLVEKLFF
j_call: TRBJ2-4; d_call: -; v_call: TRBV5-4; clone_size: once; cdr3_nt: TGTGCCAGCAGCTGGGGGAGCGGGACAGGAGTAAACATTCAGTACTTC; cdr3_aa: CASSWGSGTGVNIQYF
j_call: TRBJ2-7; d_call: -; v_call: TRBV5-1; clone_size: few; cdr3_nt: TGCGCCAGCAGCGATAATACTGGCGGCCCCTACGAGCAGTACTTC; cdr3_aa: CASSDNTGGPYEQYF
j_call: TRBJ1-1; d_call: -; v_call: TRBV9; clone_size: -; cdr3_nt: TGTGCCAGCACCGCCAGCGGGAGGAACACTGAAGCTTTCTTT; cdr3_aa: CASTASGRNTEAFF
j_call: TRBJ2-2; d_call: TRBD1; v_call: TRBV5-1; clone_size: -; cdr3_nt: TGCGCCAGCGGAGACCGACAGGGCTTCACCGGGGAGCTGTTTTTT; cdr3_aa: CASGDRQGFTGELFF
j_call: TRBJ1-2; d_call: TRBD1; v_call: TRBV4-1; clone_size: -; cdr3_nt: TGCGCCAGCAGCCAACCGGATGGGACAGACTATGGCTACACCTTC; cdr3_aa: CASSQPDGTDYGYTF
j_call: TRBJ2-1; d_call: -; v_call: TRBV6-4; clone_size: -; cdr3_nt: TGTGCCAGCAGTGACCCACGACAGAATGAGCAGTTCTTC; cdr3_aa: CASSDPRQNEQFF
j_call: TRBJ2-1; d_call: TRBD2; v_call: TRBV5-4; clone_size: -; cdr3_nt: TGTGCCAGCAGCTTGGGGGGGGGTGACTCCTACAATGAGCAGTTCTTC; cdr3_aa: CASSLGGGDSYNEQFF
j_call: TRBJ2-7; d_call: -; v_call: TRBV3-1/TRBV3-2; clone_size: -; cdr3_nt: TGTGCCAGCAGCCAAGATAACCAGGCGCCCCTCTACGAGCAGTACTTC; cdr3_aa: CASSQDNQAPLYEQYF
j_call: TRBJ2-5; d_call: -; v_call: TRBV9; clone_size: -; cdr3_nt: TGTGCCAGCAGCGTAGACGGGAGACAAGAGACCCAGTACTTC; cdr3_aa: CASSVDGRQETQYF
j_call: TRBJ2-1; d_call: -; v_call: TRBV12-5; clone_size: -; cdr3_nt: TGTGCTAGTCTAGCTCTAGCGAGCAATGAGCAGTTCTTC; cdr3_aa: CASLALASNEQFF
j_call: TRBJ1-2; d_call: -; v_call: TRBV6-4; clone_size: -; cdr3_nt: TGTGCCAGCAGTGACAAACCGGGGGGCGGCTATGGCTACACCTTC; cdr3_aa: CASSDKPGGGYGYTF
j_call: TRBJ2-5; d_call: TRBD1; v_call: TRBV11-2; clone_size: -; cdr3_nt: TGTGCCAGCAGCTTGGACAGGGCAGAGACCCAGTACTTC; cdr3_aa: CASSLDRAETQYF
j_call: TRBJ1-2; d_call: TRBD1; v_call: TRBV30; clone_size: -; cdr3_nt: TGTGCCTGGAGTGGCGGACAGGGGGTTAACTATGGCTACACCTTC; cdr3_aa: CAWSGGQGVNYGYTF
j_call: TRBJ1-6; d_call: TRBD1; v_call: TRBV27; clone_size: few; cdr3_nt: TGTGCCAGCAGCCCAGGGACAGGGGGAAATAATTCACCCCTCCACTTT; cdr3_aa: CASSPGTGGNNSPLHF
j_call: TRBJ2-7; d_call: TRBD2; v_call: TRBV28; clone_size: -; cdr3_nt: TGTGCCAGCAGTTCACCAGCGGGGACCTACGAGCAGTACTTC; cdr3_aa: CASSSPAGTYEQYF
j_call: TRBJ1-3; d_call: -; v_call: TRBV12-5; clone_size: -; cdr3_nt: TGTGCTAGTGAGGGCGGGGCGGAAGGAAACACCATATATTTT; cdr3_aa: CASEGGAEGNTIYF
j_call: TRBJ1-5; d_call: -; v_call: TRBV7-2; clone_size: -; cdr3_nt: TGTGCCAGCAGCTTAGCCCAGGGGAATCAGCCCCAGCATTTT; cdr3_aa: CASSLAQGNQPQHF
j_call: TRBJ1-1; d_call: -; v_call: TRBV14; clone_size: -; cdr3_nt: TGTGCCAGCAGCCAAGAAAGGGGTTGGGGTGAAGCTTTCTTT; cdr3_aa: CASSQERGWGEAFF
j_call: TRBJ1-2; d_call: TRBD1; v_call: TRBV6-1; clone_size: once; cdr3_nt: TGTGCCAGCAGTGAAGCAGGGACAGGGCCCTATGGCTACACCTTC; cdr3_aa: CASSEAGTGPYGYTF